This T cell receptor (beta chain) stems from a study of CD8 T cells in Susac syndrome. Study-wide results and limits: The study acknowledged a relatively small number of individuals in its TCR sequencing and HLA analysis.

The multiple sclerosis control group was made up of treatment-naive patients with stable or active relapsing-remitting disease. Negative isolation was applied to CD8+ and CD4+ T cells, and FACS enrichment was applied to TEMRA cells. The RNA input was about 0.45 to 1 ug, and it was reverse transcribed with random hexamers. TCRdb processed the immunoSEQ multiplex PCR reads anew with MiXCR; each CDR3 protein has one entry. The sample carries roughly 120,000 distinct CDR3 sequences, roughly 94% recorded once. Of note for this clonotype: Antigen: not known.

There are 12 residues in the CDR3. V lost 0 bases and J 7 bases, leaving 9 bases between the germline ends. Germline CDR1 and CDR2: SQVTM and ANQGSEA. Sequenced material: CD4+ T cells from PBMCs. This TCR was sampled from a human donor with multiple sclerosis. The chain uses TRBV29-1 and TRBJ1-2; weak D call: TRBD1 (6 bases). Here the CDR3 reads CSVEEPQGGYTF. The CDR3 region has the DNA TGCAGCGTTGAAGAGCCACAGGGTGGCTACACCTTC.